The subject of this entry is one T cell receptor (beta chain). This CDR3 has 15 residues. V shed 1 base and J 6 bases; nucleotides not matched to a gene: 5. The V gene's germline CDR1 is SGHRS and CDR2 YFSETQ. These data are taken from a study of blood T cell repertoires in COVID-19. Study summary: Samples of COVID-19 (acute and convalescent) were obtained from the United States, Italy and Spain. Sources were T cells, B-cell-depleted T cells, or PBMCs; the material itself was cDNA or gDNA.

Original processing methods: For nucleated cells, counts were estimated from reference gene primer amplification. Method: immunoSEQ multiplex PCR; TCRdb's copy keeps in-frame clones and lacks some. That table gives V, J and clone size, and the DNA gave D and trimming. Here the sample spans about 140,000 clones, about 83% being singletons. V gene TRBV5-1 combines with J gene TRBJ2-3, with 10 nucleotides matching TRBD2. This sequence originates from a human donor in a cohort sampled during active COVID-19. Sequences were obtained from peripheral blood. The CDR3 sequence: CASSLRTSGSDTQYF. DNA for the CDR3: TGCGCCAGCAGCTTGCGGACTAGCGGTTCGGATACGCAGTATTTT.